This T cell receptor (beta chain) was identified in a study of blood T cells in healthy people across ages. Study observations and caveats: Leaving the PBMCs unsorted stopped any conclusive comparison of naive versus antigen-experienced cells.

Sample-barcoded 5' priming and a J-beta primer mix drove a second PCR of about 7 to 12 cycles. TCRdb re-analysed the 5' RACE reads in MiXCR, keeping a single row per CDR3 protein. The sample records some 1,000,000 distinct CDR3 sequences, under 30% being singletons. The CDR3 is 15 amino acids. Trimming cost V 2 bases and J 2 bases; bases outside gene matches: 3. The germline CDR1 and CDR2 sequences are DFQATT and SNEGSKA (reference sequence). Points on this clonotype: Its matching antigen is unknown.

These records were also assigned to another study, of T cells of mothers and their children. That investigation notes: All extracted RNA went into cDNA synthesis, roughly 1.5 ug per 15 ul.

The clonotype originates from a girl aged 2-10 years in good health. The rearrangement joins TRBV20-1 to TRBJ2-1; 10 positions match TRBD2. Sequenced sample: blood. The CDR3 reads CSARSSGGAYNEQFF. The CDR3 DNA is TGCAGTGCTAGATCTAGCGGGGGCGCCTACAATGAGCAGTTCTTC.